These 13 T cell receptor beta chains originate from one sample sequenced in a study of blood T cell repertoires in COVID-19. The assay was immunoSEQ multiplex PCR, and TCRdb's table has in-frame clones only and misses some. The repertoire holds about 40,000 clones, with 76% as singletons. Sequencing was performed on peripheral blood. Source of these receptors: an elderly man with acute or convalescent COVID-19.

The CDR3 loop reads CASSLARGSQAFF. As DNA, the CDR3 is TGTGCCAGCAGCTTGGCTCGCGGCAGCCAAGCTTTCTTT. V and J are TRBV5-4 and TRBJ1-1, with D uncertain. The CDR3 sequence is 13 residues long. Trimming shortened V by 0 bases and J by 9 bases, and 12 bases separated the two germline ends. Germline lookup yields CDR1 SGHNT and CDR2 YYREEE (reference sequence).

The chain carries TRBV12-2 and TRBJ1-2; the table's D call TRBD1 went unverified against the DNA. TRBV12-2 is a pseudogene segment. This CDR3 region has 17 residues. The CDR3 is CASRPMMQGRPNYGYTF. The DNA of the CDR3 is TGTGCAAGTCGCCCCATGATGCAGGGCAGACCTAACTATGGCTACACCTTC.

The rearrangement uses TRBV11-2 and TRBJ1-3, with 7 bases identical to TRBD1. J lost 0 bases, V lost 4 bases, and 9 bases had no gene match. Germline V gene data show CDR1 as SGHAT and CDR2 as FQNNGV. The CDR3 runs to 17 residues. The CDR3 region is CASSSRGGPNSGNTIYF. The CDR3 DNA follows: TGTGCCAGCAGCTCGAGAGGGGGCCCGAACTCTGGAAACACCATATATTTT. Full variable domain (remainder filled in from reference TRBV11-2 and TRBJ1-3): EAGVAQSPRYKIIEKRQSVAFWCNPISGHATLYWYQQILGQGPKLLIQFQNNGVVDDSQLPKDRFSAERLKGVDSTLKIQPAKLEDSAVYLCASSSRGGPNSGNTIYFGEGSWLTVV.

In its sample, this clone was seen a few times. DNA of the CDR3: TGTGCCAGCAGCCAAGATACTTGGAACACTGAAGCTTTCTTT. It translates to CASSQDTWNTEAFF. The gene calls are TRBV3-1 (or the pseudogene TRBV3-2) and TRBJ1-1; no clear D gene. The germline CDR1 and CDR2 sequences are LGHDT and YNNKEL (reference sequence). The CDR3 extends over 14 amino acids. V lost 0 bases to trimming and J lost 1 base, with 6 bases between them.

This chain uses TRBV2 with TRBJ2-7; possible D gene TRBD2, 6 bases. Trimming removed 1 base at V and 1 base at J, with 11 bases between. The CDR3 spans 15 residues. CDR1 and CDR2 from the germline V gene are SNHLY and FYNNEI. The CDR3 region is CASSEGGGRSYEQYF. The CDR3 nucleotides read TGTGCCAGCAGTGAAGGGGGAGGTCGGTCCTACGAGCAGTACTTC.

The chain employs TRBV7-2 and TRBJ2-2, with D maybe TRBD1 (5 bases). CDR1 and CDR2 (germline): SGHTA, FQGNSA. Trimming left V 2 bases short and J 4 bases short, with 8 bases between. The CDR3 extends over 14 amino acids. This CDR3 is CASSLQGPTGELFF. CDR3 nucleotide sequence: TGTGCCAGCAGCTTACAGGGTCCCACCGGGGAGCTGTTTTTT.

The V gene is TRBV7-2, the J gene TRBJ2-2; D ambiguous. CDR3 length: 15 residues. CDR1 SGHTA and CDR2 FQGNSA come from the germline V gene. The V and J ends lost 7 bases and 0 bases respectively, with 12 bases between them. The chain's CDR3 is CASTSMAANTGELFF. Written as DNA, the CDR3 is TGTGCCAGCACCTCGATGGCCGCGAACACCGGGGAGCTGTTTTTT.

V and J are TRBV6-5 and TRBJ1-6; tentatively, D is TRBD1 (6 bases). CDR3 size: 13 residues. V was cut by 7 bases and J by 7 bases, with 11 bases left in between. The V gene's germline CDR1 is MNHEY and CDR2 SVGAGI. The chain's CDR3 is CASTERGNSPLHF. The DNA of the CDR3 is TGTGCCAGCACCGAGAGGGGGAATTCACCCCTCCACTTT.

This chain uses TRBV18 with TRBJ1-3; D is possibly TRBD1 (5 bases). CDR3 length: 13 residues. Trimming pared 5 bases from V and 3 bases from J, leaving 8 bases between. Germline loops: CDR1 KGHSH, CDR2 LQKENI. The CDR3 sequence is CASSMGHGNTIYF. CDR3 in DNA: TGTGCCAGCTCAATGGGGCATGGAAACACCATATATTTT. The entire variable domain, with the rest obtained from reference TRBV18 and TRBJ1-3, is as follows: NAGVMQNPRHLVRRRGQEARLRCSPMKGHSHVYWYRQLPEEGLKFMVYLQKENIIDESGMPKERFSAEFPKEGPSILRIQQVVRGDSAAYFCASSMGHGNTIYFGEGSWLTVV.

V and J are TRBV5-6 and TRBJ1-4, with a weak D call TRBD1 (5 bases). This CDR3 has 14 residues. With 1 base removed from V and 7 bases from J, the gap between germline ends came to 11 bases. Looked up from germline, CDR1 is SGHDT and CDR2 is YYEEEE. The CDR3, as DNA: TGTGCCAGCAGCTTGAGTCAGGGCCTTGAAAAACTGTTTTTT. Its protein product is CASSLSQGLEKLFF. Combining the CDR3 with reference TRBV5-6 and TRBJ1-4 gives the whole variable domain DAGVTQSPTHLIKTRGQQVTLRCSPKSGHDTVSWYQQALGQGPQFIFQYYEEEERQRGNFPDRFSGHQFPNYSSELNVNALLLGDSALYLCASSLSQGLEKLFFGSGTQLSVL.

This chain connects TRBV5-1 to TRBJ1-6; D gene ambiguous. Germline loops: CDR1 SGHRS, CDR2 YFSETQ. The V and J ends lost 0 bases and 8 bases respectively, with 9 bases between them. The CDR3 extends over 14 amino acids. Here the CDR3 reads CASSLETEDSPLHF. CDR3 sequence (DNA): TGCGCCAGCAGCTTGGAGACTGAGGATTCACCCCTCCACTTT.

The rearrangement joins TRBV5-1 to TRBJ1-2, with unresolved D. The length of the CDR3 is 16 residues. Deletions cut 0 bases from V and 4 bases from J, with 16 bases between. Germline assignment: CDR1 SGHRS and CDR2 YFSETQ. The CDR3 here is CASSLEAGSGPYGYTF. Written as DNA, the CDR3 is TGCGCCAGCAGCTTGGAAGCCGGTAGCGGTCCCTATGGCTACACCTTC.

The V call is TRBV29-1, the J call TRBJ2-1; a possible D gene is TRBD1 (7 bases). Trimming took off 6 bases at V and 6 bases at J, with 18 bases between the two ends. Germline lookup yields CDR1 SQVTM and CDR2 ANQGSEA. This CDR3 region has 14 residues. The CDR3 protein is CSVGGQRPPNEQFF. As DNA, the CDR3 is TGCAGCGTGGGGGGACAGCGCCCACCCAATGAGCAGTTCTTC.